This T cell receptor (beta chain) was captured in a study of blood T cells in healthy people across ages. Per germline, CDR1 MGHDK and CDR2 SYGVNS. The CDR3 consists of 15 residues. Together with a sample-barcoded 5' primer, a J-beta primer mix was included in a second PCR lasting about 7 to 11 cycles. From the 5' RACE reads, TCRdb called clonotypes with MiXCR, one entry per CDR3 protein. The sample has approximately 810,000 distinct CDR3 sequences, under 40% seen once. Overall study findings and caveats: Leaving the PBMCs unsorted stopped any conclusive comparison of naive versus antigen-experienced cells. From one million sequenced T cells, diversity estimates were lower bounds.

Comments on this clonotype: Its cognate antigen is unknown. The junction departs from germline at one end; a sequencing error may be responsible.

The extraction recovered at least 5.5 micrograms of total RNA per sample. This sequence joins TRBV25-1 and TRBJ2-5, with D maybe TRBD1 (6 bases). The receptor comes from a man between 18 and 29 years old in good health. Sequences were obtained from blood. CDR3 sequence reads: CAGSDRTWYQETQYF. The CDR3 DNA reads as TGTGCCGGCAGTGACAGGACATGGTACCAAGAGACCCAGTACTTC.